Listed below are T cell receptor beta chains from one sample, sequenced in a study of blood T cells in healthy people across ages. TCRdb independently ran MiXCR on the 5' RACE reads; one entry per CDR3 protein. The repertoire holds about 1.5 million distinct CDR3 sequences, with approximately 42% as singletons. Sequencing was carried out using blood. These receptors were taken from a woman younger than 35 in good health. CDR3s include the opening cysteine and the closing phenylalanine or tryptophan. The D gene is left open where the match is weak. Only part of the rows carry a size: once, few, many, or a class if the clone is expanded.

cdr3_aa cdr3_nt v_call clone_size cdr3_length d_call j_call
CASRRVKGQNTEAFF TGTGCCAGCAGGAGAGTTAAGGGACAGAACACTGAAGCTTTCTTT TRBV25-1 - 15 - TRBJ1-1
CAGSRGRATEQYF TGTGCCGGTAGTAGGGGGAGGGCTACCGAGCAGTACTTC TRBV4-2 - 13 - TRBJ2-7
CASSLNRVHSGYTF TGTGCCAGCAGTTTAAATAGAGTTCATTCTGGCTACACCTTC TRBV12-3/TRBV12-4 few 14 - TRBJ1-2
CASSTEGISGNTIYF TGTGCCAGCAGTACCGAAGGGATCTCTGGAAACACCATATATTTT TRBV7-2 few 15 - TRBJ1-3
CAIKPGQGFFYGYTF TGTGCCATCAAACCGGGACAGGGTTTCTTCTATGGCTACACCTTC TRBV10-3 few 15 TRBD1 TRBJ1-2
CAISEWKDYEQYF TGTGCCATCAGTGAGTGGAAGGATTACGAGCAGTACTTC TRBV10-3 few 13 - TRBJ2-7
CSVGTGLAGLTDTQYF TGCAGCGTTGGAACTGGACTAGCGGGGCTAACAGATACGCAGTATTTT TRBV29-1 few 16 TRBD2 TRBJ2-3
CASAPGQGNTEAFF TGCGCCAGCGCACCGGGACAGGGGAACACTGAAGCTTTCTTT TRBV5-1 - 14 TRBD1 TRBJ1-1
CASSLRQSEQYF TGTGCCAGCAGTTTAAGACAATCAGAGCAGTACTTC TRBV28 - 12 - TRBJ2-7
CSVELSGFYEQYF TGCAGCGTTGAATTATCAGGGTTCTACGAGCAGTACTTC TRBV29-1 - 13 - TRBJ2-7
CASSFAYSNQPQHF TGTGCCAGCAGTTTCGCCTATAGCAATCAGCCCCAGCATTTT TRBV12-3/TRBV12-4 many 14 - TRBJ1-5
CASRDRLNYGYTF TGTGCCAGCAGGGACAGGCTTAACTATGGCTACACCTTC TRBV27 few 13 TRBD1 TRBJ1-2
CSVTAAGNTIYF TGCAGCGTGACAGCGGCTGGAAACACCATATATTTT TRBV29-1 - 12 - TRBJ1-3
CSASGQVGETQYF TGCAGTGCTAGTGGGCAGGTCGGGGAGACCCAGTACTTC TRBV20-1 - 13 - TRBJ2-5
CASSPTSGDTDTQYF TGTGCCAGCAGCCCGACTAGCGGGGATACAGATACGCAGTATTTT TRBV7-2 many 15 TRBD2 TRBJ2-3
CASSRFKEQFF TGTGCCAGCAGCCGCTTTAAGGAGCAGTTCTTC TRBV9 many 11 - TRBJ2-1
CATSRVFGTSGSYNEQYF TGCGCCACCTCGAGGGTTTTCGGGACTAGCGGATCCTACAATGAGCAGTACTTC TRBV5-1 few 18 TRBD2 TRBJ2-7
CASTGTGAPSNTEAFF TGTGCCAGCACAGGGACAGGGGCACCCTCAAACACTGAAGCTTTCTTT TRBV27 few 16 TRBD1 TRBJ1-1
CASSPTNGGIDTQYF TGTGCCAGCAGCCCGACCAACGGGGGGATAGATACGCAGTATTTT TRBV7-9 - 15 TRBD2 TRBJ2-3
CASSVGGIEQFF TGTGCCAGCAGCGTAGGTGGAATTGAGCAGTTCTTC TRBV9 - 12 - TRBJ2-1
CASSEQIIAGGPFYYNEQFF TGTGCCAGCAGCGAACAAATTATAGCGGGGGGCCCGTTTTACTACAATGAGCAGTTCTTC TRBV6-2/TRBV6-3 - 20 TRBD2 TRBJ2-1
CASSYGLRTPREQYF TGTGCCAGCAGTTACGGGCTCAGGACCCCCCGCGAGCAGTACTTC TRBV6-5 - 15 - TRBJ2-7
CASSLARAGANEKLFF TGTGCCAGCAGCTTAGCGAGGGCAGGCGCAAATGAAAAACTGTTTTTT TRBV7-2 - 16 - TRBJ1-4
CASSSYDYEQYF TGTGCCAGCAGCTCCTATGACTACGAGCAGTACTTC TRBV7-2 - 12 - TRBJ2-7
CSVEDHAGSYGYTF TGCAGCGTTGAAGATCACGCAGGGAGCTATGGCTACACCTTC TRBV29-1 - 14 - TRBJ1-2
CASSRGAAMEDTQYF TGCGCCAGCAGCCGCGGGGCCGCTATGGAAGATACGCAGTATTTT TRBV5-1 - 15 - TRBJ2-3
CASSFWGESYEQYF TGTGCCAGCAGTTTCTGGGGGGAGTCCTACGAGCAGTACTTC TRBV27 few 14 - TRBJ2-7
CASSQGALTEAFF TGTGCCAGCAGCCAGGGGGCTCTCACTGAAGCTTTCTTT TRBV6-5 - 13 TRBD1 TRBJ1-1
CASSSHYQPQHF TGTGCCAGCAGCTCCCACTATCAGCCCCAGCATTTT TRBV7-9 - 12 - TRBJ1-5
CASRHTGKQYF TGTGCCAGCAGGCACACAGGAAAGCAGTACTTC TRBV12-3/TRBV12-4 few 11 - TRBJ2-7
CASSYSNGFGYTF TGTGCCAGCAGTTACTCGAACGGGTTTGGCTACACCTTC TRBV6-2/TRBV6-3 - 13 - TRBJ1-2
CASSRTGLEEKLFF TGTGCCAGCAGCCGGACAGGGTTGGAGGAAAAACTGTTTTTT TRBV13 - 14 TRBD1 TRBJ1-4
CASSSAGGLGYGFTF TGTGCCAGTAGTTCAGCAGGGGGCCTGGGCTATGGCTTCACCTTC TRBV28 - 15 TRBD1 TRBJ1-2
CSVVSGPNHGYTF TGCAGCGTTGTATCGGGGCCTAACCATGGCTACACCTTC TRBV29-1 - 13 - TRBJ1-2
CSARPLARGYNEQFF TGCAGTGCTAGACCACTAGCGAGAGGGTACAATGAGCAGTTCTTC TRBV20-1 - 15 TRBD2 TRBJ2-1
CATSRDPTSGNEQFF TGTGCCACCAGCAGAGATCCCACTAGCGGGAATGAGCAGTTCTTC TRBV15 - 15 TRBD2 TRBJ2-1
CASSHPTTGYTF TGTGCCAGCAGCCACCCGACAACTGGCTACACCTTC TRBV3-1 - 12 - TRBJ1-2
CSASLGQGTYGYTF TGCAGTGCTAGCCTGGGACAGGGAACCTATGGCTACACCTTC TRBV20-1 - 14 TRBD1 TRBJ1-2
CASTPSDGRTEQFF TGTGCCAGCACCCCCTCAGACGGGAGGACTGAGCAGTTCTTC TRBV13 few 14 TRBD2 TRBJ2-1
CASSFRTSGRTGELFF TGTGCCAGCAGTTTCCGGACTAGCGGGAGAACCGGGGAGCTGTTTTTT TRBV6-2/TRBV6-3 - 16 TRBD2 TRBJ2-2
CASSQVVLTDTQYF TGTGCCAGCAGCCAAGTGGTCCTCACAGATACGCAGTATTTT TRBV4-2 few 14 - TRBJ2-3
CSARDAVHGTQYF TGCAGTGCTAGAGATGCGGTCCACGGGACCCAGTACTTC TRBV20-1 - 13 - TRBJ2-5
CASSFKQGHEQYF TGTGCCAGCAGCTTTAAACAGGGCCACGAGCAGTACTTC TRBV3-1 - 13 - TRBJ2-7
CASGFGWQGYGYTF TGTGCTAGTGGTTTCGGTTGGCAGGGTTATGGCTACACCTTC TRBV12-5 once 14 - TRBJ1-2
CASSQASTKGYEQYF TGCGCCAGCAGCCAAGCTTCCACCAAAGGGTACGAGCAGTACTTC TRBV4-3 few 15 - TRBJ2-7
CSASPSGGQETQYF TGCAGTGCTAGCCCTAGCGGGGGCCAAGAGACCCAGTACTTC TRBV20-1 few 14 TRBD2 TRBJ2-5
CASSPPSALEYTF TGTGCCAGCTCACCACCTTCGGCGCTCGAATACACCTTC TRBV18 - 13 - TRBJ1-2
CASRGVDPTDTQYF TGTGCCAGCCGGGGCGTAGATCCCACAGATACGCAGTATTTT TRBV6-2/TRBV6-3 - 14 - TRBJ2-3
CASSLTYSGGSSTDTQYF TGTGCCAGCAGCTTAACGTACAGCGGGGGCTCTAGCACAGATACGCAGTATTTT TRBV7-3 - 18 TRBD2 TRBJ2-3
CASSVAGTVYNEQYF TGCGCCAGCAGCGTGGCCGGGACAGTGTACAATGAGCAGTACTTC TRBV5-1 - 15 TRBD1 TRBJ2-5
CASSVSGMNTEAFF TGTGCCAGCAGCGTATCGGGTATGAACACTGAAGCTTTCTTT TRBV9 many 14 - TRBJ1-1
CASSPPEGDKFF TGTGCCAGCAGTCCCCCCGAGGGGGACAAGTTCTTC TRBV6-2/TRBV6-3 - 12 - TRBJ2-1
CASSFPGLYGYTF TGTGCCAGCAGCTTCCCAGGCCTTTATGGCTACACCTTC TRBV7-9 - 13 - TRBJ1-2
CASSIRTENSPLHF TGTGCCAGCAGCATACGGACAGAGAATTCACCCCTCCACTTT TRBV7-2 - 14 - TRBJ1-6
CASSPADNGQNEQFF TGCGCCAGCAGCCCCGCGGACAACGGGCAAAATGAGCAGTTCTTC TRBV4-3 - 15 - TRBJ2-1
CASSWPLAGFYNEQFF TGTGCCAGCAGTTGGCCCCTAGCGGGGTTCTACAATGAGCAGTTCTTC TRBV2 few 16 TRBD2 TRBJ2-1
CASSQPVAGPEQFF TGCGCCAGCAGCCAACCAGTAGCGGGGCCTGAGCAGTTCTTC TRBV4-1 many 14 TRBD2 TRBJ2-1
CASSQGGIGYEQYF TGCGCCAGCAGCCAAGGGGGAATCGGCTACGAGCAGTACTTC TRBV4-3 few 14 - TRBJ2-7